Given below is one T cell receptor (beta chain) in context. Its antigen is still unknown. This record comes from a study of cytomegalovirus exposure and HLA in healthy donors. In the study overall: Genotyping showed 75% to 90% of almost 400 donors falling in the Caucasian-associated ancestry cluster. Study results and caveats: One cluster of highly shared sequence variants probably arose as a sequencing artifact. Versus the roughly 640-donor mean, an Asian-associated ancestry cluster reportedly showed fewer N-insertions in a later analysis.

V shed 6 bases and J shed 5 bases, with 13 bases lying between them. This CDR3 comprises 13 residues. The germline gives CDR1 MNHNS, CDR2 SASEGT. The PCR ran on 60 Vbeta and 13 Jbeta primers. TCRdb keeps only in-frame clones here, not all; method: immunoSEQ multiplex PCR. The data hold about 220,000 clones, with over 65% observed a single time. The receptor was derived from a young man in good health and CMV-seronegative. The sequenced sample was PBMCs. The gene calls are TRBV6-1 and TRBJ1-2, with TRBD1 as a possible D gene (6 bases). In nucleotides, the CDR3 is TGTGCCAGCAGGGGACAAAAGGGGTATGGCTACACCTTC. Protein: CASRGQKGYGYTF.